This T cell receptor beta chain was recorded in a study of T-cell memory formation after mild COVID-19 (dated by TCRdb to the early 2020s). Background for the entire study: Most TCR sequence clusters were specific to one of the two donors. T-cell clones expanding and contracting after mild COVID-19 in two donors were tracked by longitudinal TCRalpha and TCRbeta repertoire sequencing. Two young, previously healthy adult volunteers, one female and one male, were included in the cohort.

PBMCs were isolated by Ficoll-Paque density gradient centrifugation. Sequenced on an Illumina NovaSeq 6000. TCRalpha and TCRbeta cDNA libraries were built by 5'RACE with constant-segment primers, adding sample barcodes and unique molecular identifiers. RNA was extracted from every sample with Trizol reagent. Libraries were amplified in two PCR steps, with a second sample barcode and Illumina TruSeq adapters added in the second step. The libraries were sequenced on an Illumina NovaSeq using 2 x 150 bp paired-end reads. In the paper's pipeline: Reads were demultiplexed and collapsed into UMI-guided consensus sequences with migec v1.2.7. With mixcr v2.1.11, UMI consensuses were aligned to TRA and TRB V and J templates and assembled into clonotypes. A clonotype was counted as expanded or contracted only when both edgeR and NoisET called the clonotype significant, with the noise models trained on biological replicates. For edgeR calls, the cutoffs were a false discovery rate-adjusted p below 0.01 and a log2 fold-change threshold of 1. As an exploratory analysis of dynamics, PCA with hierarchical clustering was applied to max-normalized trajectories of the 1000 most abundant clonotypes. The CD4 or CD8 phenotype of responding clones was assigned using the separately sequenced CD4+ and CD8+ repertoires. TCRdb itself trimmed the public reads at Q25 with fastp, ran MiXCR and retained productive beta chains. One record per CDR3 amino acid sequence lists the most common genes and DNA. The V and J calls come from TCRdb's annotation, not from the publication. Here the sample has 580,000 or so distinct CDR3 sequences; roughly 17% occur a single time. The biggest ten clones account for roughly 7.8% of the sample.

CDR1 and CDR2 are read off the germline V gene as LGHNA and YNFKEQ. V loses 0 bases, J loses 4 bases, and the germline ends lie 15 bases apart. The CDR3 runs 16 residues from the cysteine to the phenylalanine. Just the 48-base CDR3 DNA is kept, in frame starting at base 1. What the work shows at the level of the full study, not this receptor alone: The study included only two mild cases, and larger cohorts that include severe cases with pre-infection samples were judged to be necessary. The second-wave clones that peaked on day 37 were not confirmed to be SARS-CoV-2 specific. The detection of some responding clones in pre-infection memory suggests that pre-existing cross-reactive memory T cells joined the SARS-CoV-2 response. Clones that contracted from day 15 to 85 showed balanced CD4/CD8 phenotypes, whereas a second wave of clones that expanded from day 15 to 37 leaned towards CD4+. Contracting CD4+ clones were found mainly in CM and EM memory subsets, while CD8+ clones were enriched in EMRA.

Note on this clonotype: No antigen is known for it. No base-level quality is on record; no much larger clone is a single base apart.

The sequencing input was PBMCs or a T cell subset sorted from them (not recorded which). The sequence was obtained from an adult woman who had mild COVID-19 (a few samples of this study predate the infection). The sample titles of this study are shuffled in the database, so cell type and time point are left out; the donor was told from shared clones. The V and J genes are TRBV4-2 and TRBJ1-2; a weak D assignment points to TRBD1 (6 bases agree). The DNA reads TGTGCCAGCAGCCAAGATTTCGGGGGCAGAAGCTATGGCTACACCTTC. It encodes CASSQDFGGRSYGYTF.